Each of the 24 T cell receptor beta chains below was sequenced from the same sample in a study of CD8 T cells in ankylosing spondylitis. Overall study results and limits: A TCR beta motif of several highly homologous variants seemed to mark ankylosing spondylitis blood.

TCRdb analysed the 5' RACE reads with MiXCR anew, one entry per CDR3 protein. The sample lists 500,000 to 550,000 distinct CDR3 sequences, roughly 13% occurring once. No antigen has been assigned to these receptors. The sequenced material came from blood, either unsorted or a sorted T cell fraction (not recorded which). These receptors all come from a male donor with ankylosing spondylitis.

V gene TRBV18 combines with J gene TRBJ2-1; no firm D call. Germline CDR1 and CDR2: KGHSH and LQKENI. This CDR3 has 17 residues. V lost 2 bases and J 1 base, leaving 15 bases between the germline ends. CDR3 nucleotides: TGTGCCAGCTCACCATCCGCGTTGCGGTCATCCTACAATGAGCAGTTCTTC. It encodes CASSPSALRSSYNEQFF.

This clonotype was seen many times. CDR3 coding DNA: TGCAGTGCTTCCGGGACTCCACATGAGCAGTTCTTC. Its translation is CSASGTPHEQFF. The gene calls are TRBV20-1 and TRBJ2-1; D possibly corresponds to TRBD2 (6 bases). V lost 5 bases and J 8 bases, leaving 13 bases between the germline ends. Germline values: CDR1 DFQATT, CDR2 SNEGSKA (reference sequence). This CDR3 is 12 amino acids long.

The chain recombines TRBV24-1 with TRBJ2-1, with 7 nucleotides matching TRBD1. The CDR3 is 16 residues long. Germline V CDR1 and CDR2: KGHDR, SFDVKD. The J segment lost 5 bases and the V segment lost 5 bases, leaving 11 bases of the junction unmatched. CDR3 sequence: CATSVPLDRADNEQFF. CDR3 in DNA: TGTGCCACCAGTGTCCCCCTTGACAGGGCCGACAATGAGCAGTTCTTC.

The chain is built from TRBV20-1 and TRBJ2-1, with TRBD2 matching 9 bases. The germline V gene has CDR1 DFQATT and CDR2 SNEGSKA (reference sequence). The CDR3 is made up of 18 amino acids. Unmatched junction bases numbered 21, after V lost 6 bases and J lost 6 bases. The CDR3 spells CSAPHGLAGTRRGNEQFF. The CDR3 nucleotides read TGCAGTGCCCCTCACGGGCTAGCGGGAACACGTCGAGGCAATGAGCAGTTCTTC.

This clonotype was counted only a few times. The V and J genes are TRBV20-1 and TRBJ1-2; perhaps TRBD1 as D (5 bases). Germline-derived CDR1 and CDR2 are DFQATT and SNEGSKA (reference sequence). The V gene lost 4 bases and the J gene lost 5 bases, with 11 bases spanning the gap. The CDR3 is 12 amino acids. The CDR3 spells CSATERGYGYTF. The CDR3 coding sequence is TGCAGTGCTACCGAAAGGGGTTATGGCTACACCTTC.

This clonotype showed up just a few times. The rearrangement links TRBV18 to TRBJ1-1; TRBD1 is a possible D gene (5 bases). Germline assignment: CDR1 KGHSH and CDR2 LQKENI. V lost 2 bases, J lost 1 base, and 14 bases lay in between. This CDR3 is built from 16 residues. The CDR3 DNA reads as TGTGCCAGCTCACCAAGGTCGGAAGGGACGAACACTGAAGCTTTCTTT. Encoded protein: CASSPRSEGTNTEAFF.

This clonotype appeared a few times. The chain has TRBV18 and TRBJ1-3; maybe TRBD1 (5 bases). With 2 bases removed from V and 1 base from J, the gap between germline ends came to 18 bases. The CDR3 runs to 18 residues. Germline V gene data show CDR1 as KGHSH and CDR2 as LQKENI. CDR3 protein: CASSPYLPGTSSGNTIYF. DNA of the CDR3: TGTGCCAGCTCACCATATCTTCCGGGGACTTCTTCTGGAAACACCATATATTTT. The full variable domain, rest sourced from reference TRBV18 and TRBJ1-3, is NAGVMQNPRHLVRRRGQEARLRCSPMKGHSHVYWYRQLPEEGLKFMVYLQKENIIDESGMPKERFSAEFPKEGPSILRIQQVVRGDSAAYFCASSPYLPGTSSGNTIYFGEGSWLTVV.

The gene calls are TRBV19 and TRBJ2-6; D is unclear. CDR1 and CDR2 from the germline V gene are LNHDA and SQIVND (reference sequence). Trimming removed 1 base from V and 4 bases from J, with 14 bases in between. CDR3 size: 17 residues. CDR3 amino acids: CASSIAPPGVGANVLTF. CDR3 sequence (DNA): TGTGCCAGTAGTATAGCCCCCCCGGGCGTCGGGGCCAACGTCCTGACTTTC.

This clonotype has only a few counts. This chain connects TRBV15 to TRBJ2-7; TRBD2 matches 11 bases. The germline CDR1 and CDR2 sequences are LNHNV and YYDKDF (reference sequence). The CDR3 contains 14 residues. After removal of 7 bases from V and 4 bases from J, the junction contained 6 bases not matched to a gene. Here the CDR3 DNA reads TGTGCCACCACCGCCGGACTAGCGGGTTACGAGCAGTACTTC. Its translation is CATTAGLAGYEQYF.

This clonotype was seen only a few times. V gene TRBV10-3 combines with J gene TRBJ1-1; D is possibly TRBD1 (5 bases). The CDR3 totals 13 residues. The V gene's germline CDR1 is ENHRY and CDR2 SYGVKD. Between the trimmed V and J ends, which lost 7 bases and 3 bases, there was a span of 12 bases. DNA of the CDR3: TGTGCCATCAATTTCGACAGAGACACTGAAGCTTTCTTT. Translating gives CAINFDRDTEAFF.

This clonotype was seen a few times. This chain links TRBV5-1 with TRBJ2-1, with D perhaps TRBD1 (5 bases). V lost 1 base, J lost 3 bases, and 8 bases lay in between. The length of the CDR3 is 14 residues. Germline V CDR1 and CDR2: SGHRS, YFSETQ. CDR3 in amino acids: CASSLNTGYNEQFF. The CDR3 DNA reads TGCGCCAGCAGCTTGAATACAGGCTACAATGAGCAGTTCTTC.

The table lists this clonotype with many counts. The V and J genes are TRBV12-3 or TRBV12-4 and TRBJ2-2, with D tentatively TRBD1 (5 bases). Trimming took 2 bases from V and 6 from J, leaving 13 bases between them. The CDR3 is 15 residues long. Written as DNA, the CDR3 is TGTGCCAGCAGTTTACTGGCTCTAGGGGCCGGGGAGCTGTTTTTT. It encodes CASSLLALGAGELFF.

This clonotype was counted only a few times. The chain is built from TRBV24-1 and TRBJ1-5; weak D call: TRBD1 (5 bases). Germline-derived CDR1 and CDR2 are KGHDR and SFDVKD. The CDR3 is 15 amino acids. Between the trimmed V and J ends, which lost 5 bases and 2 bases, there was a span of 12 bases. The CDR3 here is CATSGGGVGNQPQHF. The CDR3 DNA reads TGTGCCACCAGTGGGGGAGGGGTTGGCAATCAGCCCCAGCATTTT.

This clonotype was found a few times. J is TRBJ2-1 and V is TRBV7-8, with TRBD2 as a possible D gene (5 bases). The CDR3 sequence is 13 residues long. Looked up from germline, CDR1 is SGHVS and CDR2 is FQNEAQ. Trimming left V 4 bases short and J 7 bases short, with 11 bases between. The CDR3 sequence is CASSWTVLNEQFF. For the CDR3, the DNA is TGTGCCAGCAGCTGGACTGTGTTAAATGAGCAGTTCTTC.

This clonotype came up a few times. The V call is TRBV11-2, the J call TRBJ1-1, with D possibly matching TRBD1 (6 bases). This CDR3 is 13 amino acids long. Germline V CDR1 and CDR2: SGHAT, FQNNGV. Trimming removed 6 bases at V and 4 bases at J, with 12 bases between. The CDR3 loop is CASRIEGVTEAFF. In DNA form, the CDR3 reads TGTGCCAGCAGGATAGAGGGGGTCACTGAAGCTTTCTTT.

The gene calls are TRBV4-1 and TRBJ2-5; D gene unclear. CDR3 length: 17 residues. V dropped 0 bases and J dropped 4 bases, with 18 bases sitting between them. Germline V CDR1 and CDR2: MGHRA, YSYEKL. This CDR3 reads CASSQDFFGVGRETQYF. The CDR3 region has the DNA TGCGCCAGCAGCCAAGATTTTTTTGGAGTAGGAAGAGAGACCCAGTACTTC.

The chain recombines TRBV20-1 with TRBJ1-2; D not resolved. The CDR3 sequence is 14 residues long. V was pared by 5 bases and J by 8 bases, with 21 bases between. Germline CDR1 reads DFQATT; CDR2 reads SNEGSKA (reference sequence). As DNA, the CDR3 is TGCAGTGCTTTCACCGGGGTGGGCTTAGGGGGCTACACCTTC. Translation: CSAFTGVGLGGYTF.

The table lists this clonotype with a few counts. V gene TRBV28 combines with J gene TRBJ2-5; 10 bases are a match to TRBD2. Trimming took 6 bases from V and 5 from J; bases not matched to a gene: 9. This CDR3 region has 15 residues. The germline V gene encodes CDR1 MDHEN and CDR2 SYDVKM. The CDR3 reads CASRESSGSRETQYF. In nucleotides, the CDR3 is TGTGCCAGCAGGGAATCTAGCGGGAGCCGGGAGACCCAGTACTTC.

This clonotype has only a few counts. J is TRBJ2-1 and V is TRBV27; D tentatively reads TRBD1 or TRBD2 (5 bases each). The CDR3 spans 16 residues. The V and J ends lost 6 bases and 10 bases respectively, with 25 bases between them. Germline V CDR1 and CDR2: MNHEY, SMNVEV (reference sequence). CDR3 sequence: CASRLQSGTPSKEQFF. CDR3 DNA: TGTGCCAGCAGACTACAATCCGGGACCCCCTCAAAGGAGCAGTTCTTC.

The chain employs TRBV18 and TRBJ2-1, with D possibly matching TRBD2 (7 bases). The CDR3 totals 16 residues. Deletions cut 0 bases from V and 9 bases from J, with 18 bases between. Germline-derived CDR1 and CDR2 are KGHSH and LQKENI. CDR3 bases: TGTGCCAGCTCACCACCGGGAGGGGGAAGGGCTGCTGAGCAGTTCTTC. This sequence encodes CASSPPGGGRAAEQFF.

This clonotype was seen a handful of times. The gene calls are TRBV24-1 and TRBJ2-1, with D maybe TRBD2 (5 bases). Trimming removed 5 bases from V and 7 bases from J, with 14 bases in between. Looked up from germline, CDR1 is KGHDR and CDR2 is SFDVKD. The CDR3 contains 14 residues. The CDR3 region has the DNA TGTGCCACCAGTGGTTCCGGGGTAAGGAATGAGCAGTTCTTC. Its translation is CATSGSGVRNEQFF.

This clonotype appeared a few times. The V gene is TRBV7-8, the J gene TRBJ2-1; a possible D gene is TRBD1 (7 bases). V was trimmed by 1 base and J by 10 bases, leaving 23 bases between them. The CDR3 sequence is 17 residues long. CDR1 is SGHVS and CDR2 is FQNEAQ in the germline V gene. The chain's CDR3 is CASSLGGGGGVFIEQFF. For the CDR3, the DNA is TGTGCCAGCAGCTTAGGGGGTGGAGGGGGCGTTTTTATCGAGCAGTTCTTC.

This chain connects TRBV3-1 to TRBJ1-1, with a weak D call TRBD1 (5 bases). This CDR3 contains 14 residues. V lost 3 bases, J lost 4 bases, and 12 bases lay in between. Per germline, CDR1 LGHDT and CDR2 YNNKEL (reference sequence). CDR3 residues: CASSQPGTGTEAFF. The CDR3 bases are TGTGCCAGCAGCCAGCCCGGGACTGGCACTGAAGCTTTCTTT.

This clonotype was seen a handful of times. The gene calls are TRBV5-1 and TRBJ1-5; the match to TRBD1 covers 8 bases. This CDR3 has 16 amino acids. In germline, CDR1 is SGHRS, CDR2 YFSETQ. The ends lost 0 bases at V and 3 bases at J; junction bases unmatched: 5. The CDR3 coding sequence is TGCGCCAGCAGCTTGGACGGACAGGGCGACAATCAGCCCCAGCATTTT. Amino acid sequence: CASSLDGQGDNQPQHF.